These 10 T cell receptor beta chains originate from one sample sequenced in a study of CXCR3-negative and CXCR3-positive naive CD8 T cells. The libraries of TRB cDNA were constructed through 5' RACE using UMI labels. Using the 5' RACE reads, TCRdb records one entry per CDR3 protein without DNA. The sample data list some 50,000 distinct CDR3 sequences. The specimen sequenced was naive CXCR3- CD8+ T cells from blood. The sample's subset: CD45RO-CCR7+CD27+CD95- naive CD8+ T cells lacking CXCR3 (TNR3-). The receptors here all came from a human donor in good health. Some clones in this sample may be carry-over from other donors' samples.

The V and J genes are TRBV29-1 and TRBJ2-2; the TCRdb call, TRBD1, lacks DNA for checking. Germline loops: CDR1 SQVTM, CDR2 ANQGSEA. The CDR3 consists of 14 residues. The CDR3 is CSVEGTGLPGELFF.

The chain couples TRBV29-1 to TRBJ2-1. Germline loops: CDR1 SQVTM, CDR2 ANQGSEA. The CDR3 is made up of 14 amino acids. This chain's CDR3 is CSVESPSSYNEQFF.

The chain uses TRBV27 and TRBJ2-2; TCRdb calls TRBD2, which cannot be checked without DNA. Germline CDR1 is MNHEY and CDR2 is SMNVEV (reference sequence). The CDR3 is 16 residues long. The CDR3 sequence is CASSPTSAPNTGELFF.

This rearrangement joins TRBV20-1 to TRBJ2-1; the D gene TCRdb calls, TRBD2, cannot be checked with no DNA. CDR3 length: 16 residues. Germline V gives CDR1 DFQATT, CDR2 SNEGSKA (reference sequence). The CDR3 spells CSARGGGDSSYNEQFF.

The chain recombines TRBV29-1 with TRBJ2-7; TCRdb outputs TRBD2, but without DNA this stays unchecked. Germline V lookup: CDR1 SQVTM, CDR2 ANQGSEA. This CDR3 is built from 11 residues. CDR3 protein: CSVGLSYEQYF.

The chain has TRBV5-1 and TRBJ2-1; TCRdb calls TRBD2, which cannot be checked without DNA. The CDR3 consists of 15 residues. Germline V gene data show CDR1 as SGHRS and CDR2 as YFSETQ. The CDR3 loop is CASSFYRTSYNEQFF.

The chain is built from TRBV13 and TRBJ2-7; no DNA is available, so the TRBD1 call from TCRdb remains unchecked. Germline V gives CDR1 PRHDT, CDR2 FYEKMQ (reference sequence). CDR3 length: 15 residues. CDR3: CASSDLGQGANEQYF.

This chain uses TRBV6-4 with TRBJ2-3; checking the TCRdb D call of TRBD1 is not possible without DNA. From germline, CDR1 is MRHNA and CDR2 SNTAGT. The CDR3 has 15 amino acids. The CDR3 loop is CASSDVPGETDTQYF.

The genes are TRBV27 and TRBJ2-2. The CDR3 has 12 residues. Germline CDR1 and CDR2: MNHEY and SMNVEV (reference sequence). CDR3: CASQTDTGELFF.

The chain links TRBV6-2 or TRBV6-3 to TRBJ1-5; TCRdb outputs TRBD1, but without DNA this stays unchecked. Per the germline V gene, CDR1 is MNHEY and CDR2 is SVGEGT. The CDR3 sequence is 12 residues long. The CDR3 sequence: CASSPSTQPQHF.